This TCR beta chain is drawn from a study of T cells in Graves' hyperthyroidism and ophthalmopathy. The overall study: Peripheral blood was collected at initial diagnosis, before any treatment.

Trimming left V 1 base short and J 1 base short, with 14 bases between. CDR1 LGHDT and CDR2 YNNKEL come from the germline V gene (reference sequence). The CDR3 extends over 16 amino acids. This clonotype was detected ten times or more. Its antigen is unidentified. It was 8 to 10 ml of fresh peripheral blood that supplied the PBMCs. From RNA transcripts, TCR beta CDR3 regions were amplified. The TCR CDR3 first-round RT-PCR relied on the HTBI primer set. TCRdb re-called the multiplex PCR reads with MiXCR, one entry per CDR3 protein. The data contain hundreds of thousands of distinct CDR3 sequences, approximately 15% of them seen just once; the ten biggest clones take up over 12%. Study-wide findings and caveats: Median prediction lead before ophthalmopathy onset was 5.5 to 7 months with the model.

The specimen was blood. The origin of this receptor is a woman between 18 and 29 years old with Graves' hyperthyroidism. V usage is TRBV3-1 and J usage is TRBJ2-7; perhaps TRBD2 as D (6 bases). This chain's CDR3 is CASSQVWNSGSYEQYF. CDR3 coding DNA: TGTGCCAGCAGCCAAGTATGGAATAGCGGTTCCTACGAGCAGTACTTC.